The rows below give T cell receptor beta chains drawn from one sample of a study of tumor-infiltrating lymphocytes in localized non-small cell lung cancer. Here immunoSEQ multiplex PCR was the method, and the copy in TCRdb shows in-frame clones only, minus some. In the table there are roughly 15,000 clones, more than 65% of which are singletons. The sample was lung tumor tissue. The receptor set was obtained from a human donor with non-small cell lung cancer. CDR3s leave out the opening cysteine and the closing phenylalanine or tryptophan. Each record gives: clone size, J gene, V gene, CDR3 protein. Expanded clones are given a class, and other clones once, few, many or no size at all.

size: NA; J: TRBJ2-1; V: TRBV27; CDR3: ASRVAGAYNEQF
size: NA; J: TRBJ2-7; V: TRBV28; CDR3: ASRSGTGAHEQY
size: NA; J: TRBJ2-7; V: TRBV19; CDR3: ATKPEGTGEQY
size: NA; J: TRBJ2-2; V: TRBV6-1; CDR3: ASSGLAGDTGELF
size: NA; J: TRBJ2-3; V: TRBV4-1; CDR3: ASSQEWADTQY
size: NA; J: TRBJ2-5; V: TRBV7-2; CDR3: ASSVPGLYAQETQY
size: NA; J: TRBJ2-7; V: TRBV19; CDR3: ASSNSGSRTYEQY
size: once; J: TRBJ2-7; V: TRBV14; CDR3: ASSQAGGPWSEQY
size: few; J: TRBJ2-5; V: TRBV6-6; CDR3: ASSYSTAETQY
size: NA; J: TRBJ2-7; V: TRBV7-8; CDR3: ASSSPRRNEQY
size: NA; J: TRBJ2-7; V: TRBV25-1; CDR3: ATMARGLVFYEQY
size: NA; J: TRBJ2-2; V: TRBV7-8; CDR3: ASSFRLDTGELF
size: once; J: TRBJ1-2; V: TRBV6-1; CDR3: ASSGATGGTYGYT
size: NA; J: TRBJ2-5; V: TRBV29-1; CDR3: SVGGNLWETQY
size: NA; J: TRBJ1-2; V: TRBV5-1; CDR3: ASSLSSQTQGRGYT
size: NA; J: TRBJ2-1; V: TRBV28; CDR3: ASKVSSYNEQF
size: NA; J: TRBJ1-3; V: TRBV6-1; CDR3: ASTEQVFGNTIY
size: NA; J: TRBJ1-2; V: TRBV19; CDR3: ASSMVLNYGYT
size: few; J: TRBJ1-5; V: TRBV30; CDR3: AWSWGSNQPQH
size: NA; J: TRBJ1-5; V: TRBV7-2; CDR3: ASSFKSNQPQH
size: NA; J: TRBJ2-2; V: TRBV5-1; CDR3: ASTRTGGGTGELF
size: NA; J: TRBJ2-1; V: TRBV19; CDR3: ASRSGTSGRGEQF
size: NA; J: TRBJ2-3; V: TRBV30; CDR3: AWRRGGGATDTQY
size: NA; J: TRBJ1-6; V: TRBV5-4; CDR3: ASSLGGTANSPLH
size: NA; J: TRBJ1-4; V: TRBV5-1; CDR3: ASSPDQSGEKLF
size: NA; J: TRBJ2-2; V: TRBV5-1; CDR3: ASSLGRAGPNTGELF
size: few; J: TRBJ1-6; V: TRBV5-4; CDR3: ASSLMNPSDSPLH
size: few; J: TRBJ1-6; V: TRBV7-2; CDR3: ASSLGPLNSPLH
size: few; J: TRBJ2-7; V: TRBV5-1; CDR3: ASSLGLAGGEQY
size: NA; J: TRBJ1-1; V: TRBV11-1; CDR3: ASSFSSGSGYTEAF
size: NA; J: TRBJ1-2; V: TRBV6-1; CDR3: ASRDSQGRGYT
size: NA; J: TRBJ1-5; V: TRBV7-2; CDR3: ASSLVRGQNQPQH
size: medium-sized; J: TRBJ2-7; V: TRBV28; CDR3: ASSAPGQGYEQY
size: few; J: TRBJ2-7; V: TRBV6-6; CDR3: ASSPGQGIYEQY
size: NA; J: TRBJ1-6; V: TRBV30; CDR3: AWSVRTGGTSGTPLH
size: NA; J: TRBJ2-3; V: TRBV10-2; CDR3: ASRGGSDTQY
size: NA; J: TRBJ1-3; V: TRBV15; CDR3: ATSRDAGFDTIY
size: NA; J: TRBJ2-5; V: TRBV25-1; CDR3: ASSEFVGLGRETQY
size: few; J: TRBJ2-2; V: TRBV7-8; CDR3: ASSLGLVNTGELF
size: NA; J: TRBJ2-2; V: TRBV5-4; CDR3: ASSPELRGTGELF
size: once; J: TRBJ2-7; V: TRBV7-2; CDR3: ASSLGGGSYEQY
size: NA; J: TRBJ2-1; V: TRBV27; CDR3: ASSPWDRTSYNEQF